Listed below are T cell receptor beta chains from one sample, sequenced in a study of beta chain features in type 1 diabetes. The protocol was immunoSEQ multiplex PCR, while the TCRdb copy is restricted to in-frame clones and leaves out a portion. The sample consists of some 150,000 clones, approximately 8.7% of them appearing once. The sequenced sample was central memory CD4+ T cells from blood. The receptors derive from a woman aged 25 to 39 with type 1 diabetes. Each CDR3 is given with its conserved first and last residue. The D gene is left open where the match is weak. Only some rows state a clone size, as once, few, many or a class for expanded clones.

d_call | j_call | clone_size | v_call | cdr3_nt | cdr3_aa
TRBD2 | TRBJ2-7 | NA | TRBV5-4 | TGTGCCAGCAGGCGGGAGAGCTCCTACGAGCAGTACTTC | CASRRESSYEQYF
NA | TRBJ2-7 | few | TRBV23-1 | TGCGCCAGCAGGGGACGGGACACCAGCCGCGAGCAGTACTTC | CASRGRDTSREQYF
TRBD2 | TRBJ2-1 | many | TRBV2 | TGTGCCAGCAGTCTAAACCAATTCAGCGGGATCGTATTCTTC | CASSLNQFSGIVFF
NA | TRBJ2-3 | NA | TRBV9 | TGTGCCAGCAGCGTAGTGTCCCCCTCCCATACGCAGTATTTT | CASSVVSPSHTQYF
NA | TRBJ2-7 | NA | TRBV7-9 | TGTGCCAGCAGCTTCGGGACTTCCCACCACCGGTTCAGCTCCTACGAGCAGTACTTC | CASSFGTSHHRFSSYEQYF
NA | TRBJ1-1 | NA | TRBV7-9 | TGTGCCAGCAGCTTATCGTCATCCGACAGGACGCCTTTT | CASSLSSSDRTPF
TRBD2 | TRBJ2-1 | few | TRBV4-1 | TGCGCCAGCAGCCAAAGGCCCCCAGGAGCGGGAGGGCTCAATGAGCAGTTCTTC | CASSQRPPGAGGLNEQFF
NA | TRBJ1-2 | few | TRBV28 | TGTGCCAGCAGTTTAGTTGGGGCTGGCTACACCTTC | CASSLVGAGYTF
NA | TRBJ1-2 | NA | TRBV18 | TGTGCCAGCTCACCACCTAACAGGCCGTACTATGGCTACACCTTC | CASSPPNRPYYGYTF
TRBD1 | TRBJ1-1 | few | TRBV12-5 | TGTGCTAGTGGTTTGGGGGACAGGGGAGGGACTGAAGCTTTCTTT | CASGLGDRGGTEAFF
NA | TRBJ2-1 | few | TRBV6-4 | TGTGCCAGCAGTGACTCTCCCTATCCTCCTTACAATGAGCAGTTCTTC | CASSDSPYPPYNEQFF
NA | TRBJ2-1 | few | TRBV5-1 | TGCGCCAGCAGCTTGGTGGAGCGGCCTTACAATGAGCAGTTCTTC | CASSLVERPYNEQFF
TRBD1 | TRBJ1-1 | few | TRBV13 | TGTGCCAGCAGTGAGGACAGGGACACTGAAGCTTTCTTT | CASSEDRDTEAFF
TRBD2 | TRBJ2-3 | few | TRBV7-2 | TGTGCCAGCAGCCGACTAGCGGGAGCTGCGACAGATACGCAGTATTTT | CASSRLAGAATDTQYF
TRBD1 | TRBJ2-5 | NA | TRBV5-1 | TGCGCCAGCAGCGGACAGGGGGCACGGGAGACCCAGTACTTC | CASSGQGARETQYF
NA | TRBJ1-2 | NA | TRBV7-9 | TGTGCCAGCAGCTTAGGTCCGGGACACCAGCTTCTCGGCTATGGCTACACCTTC | CASSLGPGHQLLGYGYTF
TRBD2 | TRBJ2-1 | NA | TRBV5-1 | TGCGCCAGCAGCTTGTTAACGGGAGGGTGGAATGAGCAGTTCTTC | CASSLLTGGWNEQFF
TRBD1 | TRBJ1-2 | NA | TRBV28 | TGTGCCAGCACCTTCCCGGGACAGGGGTCCCGAGGCACCTTC | CASTFPGQGSRGTF
NA | TRBJ2-7 | NA | TRBV7-2 | TGTGCCAGCAGCTTAGGGACAGAAACCTACGAGCAGTACTTC | CASSLGTETYEQYF
NA | TRBJ1-2 | NA | TRBV6-6 | TGTGCCAGCAGCCCCGGGACTAACTATGGCTACACCTTC | CASSPGTNYGYTF
NA | TRBJ2-1 | NA | TRBV5-1 | TGCGCCAGCAGCTACCAGGGCTCCTACAATGAGCAGTTCTTC | CASSYQGSYNEQFF
TRBD2 | TRBJ2-3 | NA | TRBV4-1 | TGCGCCAGCAGCCAAGACCCAACTAGCGGGAGGGCGGCTAGCACAGATACGCAGTATTTT | CASSQDPTSGRAASTDTQYF
TRBD2 | TRBJ2-7 | few | TRBV9 | TGTGCCAGCAGCCCAACTAGCGGGAGTGCCGAGCAGTACTTC | CASSPTSGSAEQYF
TRBD1 | TRBJ2-2 | NA | TRBV19 | TGTGCCAGTAGTAGCACCGGGACAGGGAAAACCGGGGAGCTGTTTTTT | CASSSTGTGKTGELFF
TRBD2 | TRBJ2-5 | few | TRBV12-5 | TGTGCTAGTGGTTTGGTACTAGCGGGTACTCAAGAGACCCAGTACTTC | CASGLVLAGTQETQYF
NA | TRBJ2-7 | NA | TRBV5-8 | TGTGCCAGCAGCTTGGGGACTGATCTCCGGGGGGAGCAGTACTTC | CASSLGTDLRGEQYF
TRBD2 | TRBJ2-7 | NA | TRBV9 | TGTGCCAGCAGCGCGGGACTAGCGGGAGGCACCTACGAGCAGTACTTC | CASSAGLAGGTYEQYF
TRBD1 | TRBJ2-3 | few | TRBV15 | TGTGCCACCAGCTTCGACAGGGGCACAGATACGCAGTATTTT | CATSFDRGTDTQYF
NA | TRBJ1-1 | NA | TRBV27 | TGTGCCAGCAGGGGGCCGAGACCCATGAACACTGAAGCTTTCTTT | CASRGPRPMNTEAFF
NA | TRBJ1-1 | NA | TRBV20-1 | TGCAGTGCCCCAGGGGACACTGAAGCTTTCTTT | CSAPGDTEAFF
NA | TRBJ2-2 | NA | TRBV7-8 | TGTGCCAGCAGGTCACAGGGCGAGTCTGGGGAGCTGTTTTTT | CASRSQGESGELFF
NA | TRBJ2-3 | NA | TRBV27 | TGTGCCAGCAGTTCCAGTAGCGGTTATACGCAGTATTTT | CASSSSSGYTQYF
NA | TRBJ1-3 | few | TRBV6-6 | TGTGCCAGCAGTTACCCGTCCCGCTCTGGAAACACCATATATTTT | CASSYPSRSGNTIYF
NA | TRBJ2-5 | NA | TRBV29-1 | TGCAGCGTTGAAAAGCAGACAGGCTGGCAAGAGACCCAGTACTTC | CSVEKQTGWQETQYF
NA | TRBJ1-1 | NA | TRBV28 | TGTGCCAGCAGTCCGTCGCGGGGGGTGGCCATCCCTGAAGCTTTCTTT | CASSPSRGVAIPEAFF
TRBD2 | TRBJ2-1 | NA | TRBV9 | TGTGCCAGCAGCGTAGGACTAGCGGGGACGAATGAGCAGTTCTTC | CASSVGLAGTNEQFF
TRBD2 | TRBJ2-3 | many | TRBV2 | TGTGCCAGCAAATTAGCGGGAGTTCGGGATACGCAGTATTTT | CASKLAGVRDTQYF
TRBD2 | TRBJ2-1 | few | TRBV7-6 | TGTGCCAGCAGCTTAGGTTTGGGACTAGCGGGAGGGACAGAGTACAATGAGCAGTTCTTC | CASSLGLGLAGGTEYNEQFF
NA | TRBJ2-1 | NA | TRBV10-3 | TGTGCCACCCAGAGGACTGATGACTCCTACAATGAGCAGTTCTTC | CATQRTDDSYNEQFF
TRBD2 | TRBJ2-5 | NA | TRBV5-1 | TGCGCCAGCAGCTTGGAAAGACTAGCAGGAGAGACCCAGTACTTC | CASSLERLAGETQYF
TRBD1 | TRBJ2-3 | few | TRBV29-1 | TGCAGCGTTGAAGATCTCGGCAGGGGGCTTTGGACAGATACGCAGTATTTT | CSVEDLGRGLWTDTQYF
NA | TRBJ2-2 | NA | TRBV27 | TGTGCCAGCAGTGAGTACAGATCCACCGGGGAGCTGTTTTTT | CASSEYRSTGELFF
NA | TRBJ2-1 | few | TRBV7-8 | TGTGCCAGCAGCAGGACCGGGACACGCTCCTACAATGAGCAGTTCTTC | CASSRTGTRSYNEQFF
TRBD1 | TRBJ1-1 | NA | TRBV29-1 | TGCAGCGTTAACAGGGGTGACACTGAAGCTTTCTTT | CSVNRGDTEAFF
TRBD1 | TRBJ2-7 | NA | TRBV7-3 | TGTGCCAGCAGCAGGGGACAGGCTGGGGACTACGAGCAGTACTTC | CASSRGQAGDYEQYF
NA | TRBJ1-2 | NA | TRBV6-5 | TGTGCCACTTCGCGCGGGCGGTATAACTATGGCTACACCTTC | CATSRGRYNYGYTF
TRBD2 | TRBJ2-3 | NA | TRBV7-3 | TGTGCCAGCAGCCGCCAAGTGGGGGGGACAGATACGCAGTATTTT | CASSRQVGGTDTQYF
TRBD2 | TRBJ2-7 | few | TRBV5-1 | TGCGCCAGCAGCTTGGGACTAGCGGGAACCTACGAGCAGTACTTC | CASSLGLAGTYEQYF
NA | TRBJ1-2 | few | TRBV7-9 | TGTGCCAGCAGCTTCCCAGGGCTCTATGGCTACACCTTC | CASSFPGLYGYTF
TRBD2 | TRBJ2-1 | few | TRBV5-4 | TGTGCCAGCAGCTTTTCCAGCGGGAGGACGGATGAGCAGTTCTTC | CASSFSSGRTDEQFF
NA | TRBJ2-1 | NA | TRBV20-1 | TGCAGTGCGAGCTCCTACAATGAGCAGTTCTTC | CSASSYNEQFF
NA | TRBJ2-2 | few | TRBV11-2 | TGTGCCAGCAGCTTGATTCTAGCGTCCGGGGAGCTGTTTTTT | CASSLILASGELFF
NA | TRBJ1-1 | few | TRBV29-1 | TGCAGCGTTGACAGGGGCGGGAACACTGAAGCTTTCTTT | CSVDRGGNTEAFF
TRBD2 | TRBJ2-5 | few | TRBV14 | TGTGCCAGCAGCCAGCTAGCGGGAGTAGTGGAGACCCAGTACTTC | CASSQLAGVVETQYF